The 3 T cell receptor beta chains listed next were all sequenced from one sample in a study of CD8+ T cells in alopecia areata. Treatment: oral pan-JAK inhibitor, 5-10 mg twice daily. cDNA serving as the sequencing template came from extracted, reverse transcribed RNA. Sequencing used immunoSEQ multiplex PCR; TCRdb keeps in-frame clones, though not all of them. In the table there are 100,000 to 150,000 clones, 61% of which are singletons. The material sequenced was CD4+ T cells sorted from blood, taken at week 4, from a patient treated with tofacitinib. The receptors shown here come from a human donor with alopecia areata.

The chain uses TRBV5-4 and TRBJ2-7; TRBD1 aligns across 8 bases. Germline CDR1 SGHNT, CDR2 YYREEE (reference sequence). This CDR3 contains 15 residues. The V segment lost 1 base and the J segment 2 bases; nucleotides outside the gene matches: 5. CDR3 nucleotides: TGTGCCAGCAGCTTGAGGGGACAGGAAACCTACGAGCAGTACTTC. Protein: CASSLRGQETYEQYF.

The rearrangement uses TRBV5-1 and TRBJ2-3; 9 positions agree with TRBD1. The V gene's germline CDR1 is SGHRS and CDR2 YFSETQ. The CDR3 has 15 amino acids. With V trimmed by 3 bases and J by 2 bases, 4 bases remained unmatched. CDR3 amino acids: CASSWGTGTTDTQYF. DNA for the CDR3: TGCGCCAGCAGCTGGGGGACAGGGACCACAGATACGCAGTATTTT.

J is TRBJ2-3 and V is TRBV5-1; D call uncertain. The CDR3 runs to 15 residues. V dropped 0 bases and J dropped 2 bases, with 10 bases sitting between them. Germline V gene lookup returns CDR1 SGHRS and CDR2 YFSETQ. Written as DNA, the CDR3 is TGCGCCAGCAGCTTGGGAGATCGGGTCACAGATACGCAGTATTTT. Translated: CASSLGDRVTDTQYF.